The rows below give T cell receptor beta chains drawn from one sample of a study of CD8 T cells in Susac syndrome. MiXCR, applied by TCRdb to the immunoSEQ multiplex PCR reads, yields one record per CDR3 protein. The sample contains about 130,000 distinct CDR3 sequences, about 95% of which appear only once. The sequenced sample was CD8+ T cells from PBMCs. The receptor set was obtained from a human donor with Susac syndrome. Both conserved end residues are part of each CDR3. A D gene is named only where the DNA matches it firmly. Rows may omit the clone size; those that give it use once, few, many or a size class.

clone_size	v_call	d_call	cdr3_length	j_call	cdr3_nt	cdr3_aa
-	TRBV7-9	TRBD1	17	TRBJ2-5	TGTGCCAGCAGCCGAACCTGGACAGGGGTTGAGAAAGAGACCCAGTACTTC	CASSRTWTGVEKETQYF
-	TRBV27	-	12	TRBJ2-7	TGTGCCAGCAGTCCCGGGACTCGTGAGCAGTACTTC	CASSPGTREQYF
once	TRBV12-3/TRBV12-4	-	13	TRBJ2-2	TGTGCCAGCATTGTCGACAGCACCGGGGAGCTGTTTTTT	CASIVDSTGELFF
-	TRBV5-1	-	13	TRBJ1-1	TGCGCCAGCAGCTTGGCGGCAGGGAATGAAGCTTTCTTT	CASSLAAGNEAFF
-	TRBV6-1	-	14	TRBJ1-5	TGTGCCAGCAGTGAATTGGGGTCGCAACAGCCCCAGCATTTT	CASSELGSQQPQHF
-	TRBV11-2	TRBD2	17	TRBJ2-7	TGTGCCAGCAGCTACCTGGAGGGGGGGGGACTAGCGTACGAGCAGTACTTC	CASSYLEGGGLAYEQYF
-	TRBV27	TRBD1	15	TRBJ2-7	TGTGCCAGCAGCCCCGGGACAGAAGTTTGGTACGAGCAGTACTTC	CASSPGTEVWYEQYF
-	TRBV13	-	15	TRBJ1-1	TGTGCCAGCAGCCTCGACGGGACACCGAACACTGAAGCTTTCTTT	CASSLDGTPNTEAFF
-	TRBV9	-	14	TRBJ1-5	TGTGCCAGCAGCGTAGGCTGGGAAAATCAGCCCCAGCATTTT	CASSVGWENQPQHF
-	TRBV3-1	TRBD2	18	TRBJ2-2	TGTGCCAGCAGCCAAGTACTCCTAGCGGGAGTGGGGACCGGGGAGCTGTTTTTT	CASSQVLLAGVGTGELFF
-	TRBV4-1	TRBD2	15	TRBJ2-1	TGCGCCAGCAGCCAAACTAGCGGGAGTAGAGATGAGCAGTTCTTC	CASSQTSGSRDEQFF
-	TRBV6-5	-	13	TRBJ2-7	TGTGCCAGCAGTTACAGGGACAACTACGAGCAGTACTTC	CASSYRDNYEQYF
-	TRBV5-1	TRBD1	15	TRBJ2-5	TGCGCCAGCAGCTTGGAGGGACAGGGGGCTGAGACCCAGTACTTC	CASSLEGQGAETQYF
-	TRBV24-1	-	14	TRBJ2-1	TGTGCCACCAGTGGGGGGGCAGGGTTAGATGAGCAGTTCTTC	CATSGGAGLDEQFF
-	TRBV9	-	12	TRBJ2-1	TGTGCCAGCAGCCGAGGACTGGATGAGCAGTTCTTC	CASSRGLDEQFF
-	TRBV5-1	TRBD1	15	TRBJ2-3	TGCGCCAGCAGCACGAGACAGGGTGAGGCAGATACGCAGTATTTT	CASSTRQGEADTQYF
-	TRBV6-6	-	14	TRBJ2-7	TGTGCCAGCAGTTACTCGTCGGGTACCTACGAGCAGTACTTC	CASSYSSGTYEQYF
once	TRBV2	TRBD1	15	TRBJ2-3	TGTGCCAGCAGCCGGGACAGAGAACCCACAGATACGCAGTATTTT	CASSRDREPTDTQYF
-	TRBV19	-	11	TRBJ2-2	TGTGCCAGTAGCTCCACCGGGGAGCTGTTTTTT	CASSSTGELFF
-	TRBV6-5	-	11	TRBJ2-5	TGTGCCGTTTGGTCCAAAGAGACCCAGTACTTC	CAVWSKETQYF
-	TRBV7-9	TRBD2	17	TRBJ2-2	TGTGCCAGCAGTCCGGGACTAGCGGGTTCGGTGGCCGGGGAGCTGTTTTTT	CASSPGLAGSVAGELFF
-	TRBV29-1	-	13	TRBJ1-5	TGCAGCGTTGGAGTTTCTGGCGGTCAGCCCCAGCATTTT	CSVGVSGGQPQHF
-	TRBV20-1	TRBD2	15	TRBJ2-2	TGCAGTGCTGGACTAGCGGGAGTCGACACCGGGGAGCTGTTTTTT	CSAGLAGVDTGELFF
-	TRBV9	-	11	TRBJ2-1	TGTGCCAGCAGCGTTGGACAAGGGCAGTTCTTC	CASSVGQGQFF
once	TRBV4-1	TRBD2	15	TRBJ2-7	TGCGCCAGCAGCCAGTTAGCGGGAGGCGGGTACGAGCAGTACTTC	CASSQLAGGGYEQYF
few	TRBV30	-	15	TRBJ2-1	TGTGCCTGGGGGGTGGAGAGGCGGGGCTCGTATGAGCAGTTCTTC	CAWGVERRGSYEQFF
-	TRBV29-1	-	11	TRBJ2-7	TGCAGCGCTCTCGACGGCTACGAGCAGTACTTC	CSALDGYEQYF
-	TRBV4-1	-	14	TRBJ2-3	TGCGCCAGCAGCCAAGTTGCTAGCGCAGATACGCAGTATTTT	CASSQVASADTQYF
-	TRBV18	-	14	TRBJ1-5	TGTGCCAGCTCACCAGATCCGGCAAATCAGCCCCAGCATTTT	CASSPDPANQPQHF
-	TRBV14	-	13	TRBJ1-2	TGTGCCAGCAGCCAAGCTGCTAACTATGGCTACACCTTC	CASSQAANYGYTF
-	TRBV5-1	TRBD2	15	TRBJ2-7	TGCGCCAGCAGCTGGACTAGCGGGTATACCTACGAGCAGTACTTC	CASSWTSGYTYEQYF
-	TRBV20-1	-	9	TRBJ2-1	TGCAGTGCCAGCAATGAGCAGTTCTTC	CSASNEQFF
once	TRBV29-1	TRBD2	14	TRBJ2-5	TGCAGCGTTGACGGGTGGGAGGGTCTGGAGACCCAGTACTTC	CSVDGWEGLETQYF
-	TRBV4-1	TRBD1	16	TRBJ1-5	TGCGCCAGCAGCCAAGACGGGACAGGGGGCTATCAGCCCCAGCATTTT	CASSQDGTGGYQPQHF
-	TRBV5-1	-	11	TRBJ2-2	TGCGCCAGCAGCTTGGGCCAGGAGCTGTTTTTT	CASSLGQELFF
few	TRBV20-1	-	14	TRBJ2-1	TGCAGTGCTAGGAAGACTCCAATTACGTTTGAGCAGTTCTTC	CSARKTPITFEQFF
-	TRBV13	TRBD2	14	TRBJ2-3	TGTGCCAGCAGCCATAGCGGGAGAACAGATACGCAGTATTTT	CASSHSGRTDTQYF
-	TRBV4-1	-	15	TRBJ1-2	TGCGCCAGCAGCCAAGATCTGGGACGGGGCTCTGGCTACACCTTC	CASSQDLGRGSGYTF
once	TRBV5-4	TRBD1	15	TRBJ2-1	TGTGCCAGCAGCCCCTTGACAGGGCCAAATGATGAGCAGTTCTTC	CASSPLTGPNDEQFF
-	TRBV29-1	TRBD1	16	TRBJ2-1	TGCAGCGTTAATCCGGACAGGGGGCAAGCCTACAATGAGCAGTTCTTC	CSVNPDRGQAYNEQFF
-	TRBV5-1	TRBD1	18	TRBJ2-7	TGCGCCAGCAGCTTGGCCGACGGACAGGGGCCCCTGGTCTACGAGCAGTACTTC	CASSLADGQGPLVYEQYF
-	TRBV9	-	13	TRBJ1-2	TGTGCCAGCAGCGCGGACAGCTATTATGGCTACACCTTC	CASSADSYYGYTF
-	TRBV3-1	-	14	TRBJ1-2	TGTGCCAGCAGCCAAGTACAGGACAACTATGGCTACACCTTC	CASSQVQDNYGYTF
-	TRBV27	-	15	TRBJ1-5	TGTGCCAGCAGTCTCGCGGGGATTAGCAATCAGCCCCAGCATTTT	CASSLAGISNQPQHF
-	TRBV27	-	14	TRBJ2-7	TGTGCCAGCAGTCCTTTCATTGGGGCCCTCGAGCAGTACTTC	CASSPFIGALEQYF
-	TRBV30	-	15	TRBJ1-1	TGTGCCTGGAGTGTTCAGGGAGCCATGAACACTGAAGCTTTCTTT	CAWSVQGAMNTEAFF
-	TRBV11-3	TRBD2	17	TRBJ2-7	TGTGCCAGCAGCTTAGGACTTGAGCGGGCGGGAGGCTACGAGCAGTACTTC	CASSLGLERAGGYEQYF